This T cell receptor (beta chain) is drawn from a study of control samples from healthy donors and cancer patients. The repertoire was sequenced with immunoSEQ multiplex PCR; TCRdb's copy has only in-frame clones and lacks some. The sample lists 150,000 to 200,000 clones; around 93% were seen once. V lost 4 bases to trimming and J lost 10 bases; unmatched junction nucleotides: 5. The CDR3 is 14 residues long. Germline V gene lookup returns CDR1 SGHDT and CDR2 YYEEEE. The receptor comes from a woman aged 55-69 years in good health. Input material: blood. The chain employs TRBV5-6 and TRBJ1-6; 10 bases are shared with TRBD1. Written as DNA, the CDR3 is TGTGCCAGCAGCACGGGACAGGGGAGATCACCCCTCCACTTT. Protein product: CASSTGQGRSPLHF.